This TCR beta chain comes out of a study of early T cells in non-severe SARS-CoV-2 infection. The CDR3 extends over 13 amino acids. Germline lookup yields CDR1 SQVTM and CDR2 ANQGSEA. V lost 4 bases to trimming and J lost 1 base, with 10 bases between them. Molecules of cDNA were individually given unique molecular identifiers that were attached to them. TCRdb redid the calling of the 5' RACE reads with MiXCR, one entry per CDR3 protein. The table records about 72,000 distinct CDR3 sequences, 9.1% of them present only once. The table lists this clonotype with a few counts. This clonotype was sampled from an adult who was a healthcare worker with PCR-confirmed SARS-CoV-2 infection or an uninfected control (not recorded which). This chain joins TRBV29-1 and TRBJ2-5, with D possibly being TRBD1 (6 bases). The sequenced sample was whole blood. The CDR3 protein is CSVVRGSQETQYF. The DNA for the CDR3 is TGCAGCGTTGTTAGGGGGAGCCAAGAGACCCAGTACTTC. Combining the CDR3 with reference TRBV29-1 and TRBJ2-5 gives the whole variable domain SAVISQKPSRDICQRGTSLTIQCQVDSQVTMMFWYRQQPGQSLTLIATANQGSEATYESGFVIDKFPISRPNLTFSTLTVSNMSPEDSSIYLCSVVRGSQETQYFGPGTRLLVL.